Below, 17 T cell receptor beta chains from the same sample are listed, as sequenced in a study of CD8+CD57+ T cells in acquired aplastic anemia. The use of genomic DNA as template underpinned the TCR beta VDJ and CDR3 profiling. MiXCR, run by TCRdb on the reads, gives a single entry per CDR3 protein. The sample contains 150,000 to 200,000 distinct CDR3 sequences, 40% to 55% of which appear only once. Before being chosen for sequencing, patients had shown CD8+CD57+ cell expansion by flow cytometry. Sequenced: sorted CD4+, CD8+, or CD8+CD57+ T cells (not recorded which) from PBMCs. Receptors originate from a human donor with aplastic anemia.

The chain joins TRBV7-8 to TRBJ2-1; TRBD2 aligns across 11 bases. The J segment lost 8 bases and the V segment lost 1 base, leaving 7 bases of the junction unmatched. Germline V gene sequence: CDR1 SGHVS, CDR2 FQNEAQ. The CDR3 sequence is 16 residues long. This chain's CDR3 is CASSLGLAGGKDEQFF. The CDR3 DNA reads as TGTGCCAGCAGCTTAGGCCTAGCGGGAGGAAAGGATGAGCAGTTCTTC.

The V gene is TRBV4-3, the J gene TRBJ2-1; 8 bases map to TRBD2. Germline V gene sequence: CDR1 LGHNA, CDR2 YSLEER. The CDR3 covers 15 residues. Trimming at V came to 0 bases and at J to 3 bases, leaving 1 base not matched to a gene. The CDR3 reads CASSQDTSGYNEQFF. The CDR3 DNA is TGCGCCAGCAGCCAAGACACTAGCGGCTACAATGAGCAGTTCTTC.

Concerning this clonotype: This may come from a read error, since a much larger clone is one base off. The CDR3 here is CASRQTLALDTEAFF. The CDR3 DNA follows: TGTGCCAGCAGGCAGACCCTGGCGTTAGACACTGAAGCTTTCTTT. J is TRBJ1-1 and V is TRBV7-2, with unresolved D. CDR1 and CDR2 (germline): SGHTA, FQGNSA. V was clipped by 6 bases and J by 3 bases, with 17 bases between them. This CDR3 spans 15 amino acids. The full variable domain, rest sourced from reference TRBV7-2 and TRBJ1-1, is GAGVSQSPSNKVTEKGKDVELRCDPISGHTALYWYRQSLGQGLEFLIYFQGNSAPDKSGLPSDRFSAERTGGSVSTLTIQRTQQEDSAVYLCASRQTLALDTEAFFGQGTRLTVV.

The table lists this clonotype with a few counts. V usage is TRBV30 and J usage is TRBJ1-5; D is undetermined. Germline-derived CDR1 and CDR2 are GTSNPN and SVGIG (reference sequence). V lost 0 bases, J lost 0 bases, and 3 bases lay in between. This CDR3 has 13 amino acids. In DNA, the CDR3 is TGTGCCTGGAGTGTTAGTAGCAATCAGCCCCAGCATTTT. Translating it yields CAWSVSSNQPQHF.

This clonotype was seen a handful of times. The gene calls are TRBV19 and TRBJ1-1; 7 nucleotides line up with TRBD1. The V and J ends lost 7 bases and 0 bases, in that order; junction bases with no gene match: 8. Germline V gene lookup returns CDR1 LNHDA and CDR2 SQIVND (reference sequence). The CDR3 runs 15 residues. The CDR3 sequence: CASIQGSPMNTEAFF. The CDR3 DNA follows: TGTGCCAGTATACAGGGGAGTCCTATGAACACTGAAGCTTTCTTT.

The V call is TRBV7-2, the J call TRBJ2-7; TRBD2 agrees at 8 bases. Trimming cost V 6 bases and J 5 bases; bases outside gene matches: 9. This CDR3 spans 14 amino acids. The germline V gene encodes CDR1 SGHTA and CDR2 FQGNSA. DNA for the CDR3: TGTGCCAGCAGTATGGCGGGGGGTGGTCACGAGCAGTACTTC. It is translated as CASSMAGGGHEQYF. The full variable domain, with the rest looked up from reference TRBV7-2 and TRBJ2-7, is GAGVSQSPSNKVTEKGKDVELRCDPISGHTALYWYRQSLGQGLEFLIYFQGNSAPDKSGLPSDRFSAERTGGSVSTLTIQRTQQEDSAVYLCASSMAGGGHEQYFGPGTRLTVT.

The V and J genes are TRBV20-1 and TRBJ1-1; D unclear. This CDR3 has 13 amino acids. V was trimmed by 0 bases and J by 0 bases, leaving 5 bases between them. Germline CDR1 is DFQATT and CDR2 is SNEGSKA (reference sequence). The CDR3 region is CSARELLNTEAFF. The CDR3 coding sequence is TGCAGTGCTAGAGAGCTATTGAACACTGAAGCTTTCTTT.

The V and J genes are TRBV11-1 and TRBJ1-4; possible D gene TRBD1, 6 bases. This CDR3 has 16 amino acids. V gave up 5 bases and J gave up 3 bases, with 16 bases separating them. Germline V lookup: CDR1 SGHAT, CDR2 FQDESV (reference sequence). The CDR3 DNA reads as TGTGCCAGCAGCCGAGATGGGACAAGCCCTAATGAAAAACTGTTTTTT. Translated, it gives CASSRDGTSPNEKLFF.

The chain recombines TRBV7-8 with TRBJ2-5; TRBD1 aligns across 10 bases. The V gene end was trimmed by 3 bases and the J gene end by 5 bases; junction bases not matched to a gene: 6. The CDR3 is 15 residues long. CDR1 SGHVS and CDR2 FQNEAQ come from the germline V gene. This chain's CDR3 is CASSFGQGEVETQYF. CDR3 nucleotides: TGTGCCAGCAGCTTTGGACAGGGGGAGGTTGAGACCCAGTACTTC.

This clonotype has only a few counts. The V and J genes are TRBV20-1 and TRBJ1-2; possibly TRBD1 for D (5 bases). Trimming took off 0 bases at V and 4 bases at J, with 24 bases between the two ends. Germline V gives CDR1 DFQATT, CDR2 SNEGSKA (reference sequence). CDR3 length equals 18 residues. This CDR3 reads CSARDRRGQRGESYGYTF. CDR3 sequence (DNA): TGCAGTGCTAGAGATCGAAGGGGCCAGAGGGGTGAAAGCTATGGCTACACCTTC.

Many counts were recorded for this clonotype. The chain uses TRBV14 and TRBJ1-4; tentatively, D is TRBD1 (6 bases). CDR1 is SGHDN and CDR2 is FVKESK in the germline V gene. The CDR3 extends over 17 amino acids. Trimming stripped 1 base from V and 10 bases from J, with 22 bases between. CDR3 amino acids: CASSQAESWDGGGKLFF. CDR3 bases: TGTGCCAGCAGCCAAGCGGAGTCCTGGGACGGAGGGGGAAAACTGTTTTTT.

J is TRBJ1-2 and V is TRBV20-1, with unresolved D. There are 13 residues in the CDR3. Trimming took 2 bases from V and 0 from J, leaving 7 bases between them. Per germline, CDR1 DFQATT and CDR2 SNEGSKA (reference sequence). The CDR3 region is CSARRPANYGYTF. The CDR3 nucleotides are TGCAGTGCTAGACGTCCGGCTAACTATGGCTACACCTTC.

The gene calls are TRBV28 and TRBJ1-1, with TRBD1 identical over 10 bases. The V gene end was trimmed by 8 bases and the J gene end by 7 bases; junction bases not matched to a gene: 16. CDR1 and CDR2 from the germline V gene are MDHEN and SYDVKM. The CDR3 loop spans 16 amino acids. CDR3 amino acids: CASQGRRTGGFDEAFF. DNA of the CDR3: TGTGCCAGCCAGGGGCGAAGGACAGGGGGATTTGATGAAGCTTTCTTT.

This clonotype was seen repeatedly, ten times or more. The chain employs TRBV28 and TRBJ2-7; TRBD2 matches 10 bases. This CDR3 has 15 amino acids. The germline CDR1 and CDR2 sequences are MDHEN and SYDVKM. With V trimmed by 5 bases and J by 5 bases, 9 bases remained unmatched. DNA for the CDR3: TGTGCCAGCAGTGGCGGGACTAGCGTTATCCACGAGCAGTACTTC. Protein sequence: CASSGGTSVIHEQYF.

This clonotype was counted between two and nine times. The chain employs TRBV18 and TRBJ1-1; 10 bases line up with TRBD1. The germline V gene encodes CDR1 KGHSH and CDR2 LQKENI. After removal of 8 bases from V and 3 bases from J, the junction contained 3 bases not matched to a gene. The CDR3 runs to 13 residues. Here the CDR3 DNA reads TGTGCCAGCGGACAGGGGGGAGACACTGAAGCTTTCTTT. This sequence encodes CASGQGGDTEAFF.

The chain employs TRBV6-1 and TRBJ2-3; 7 positions agree with TRBD1. The junction had 15 bases not matched to a gene; V was cut back by 8 bases and J by 1 base. CDR1 is MNHNS and CDR2 is SASEGT in the germline V gene. CDR3 length: 17 amino acids. Written as DNA, the CDR3 is TGTGCCAGCTCACCACCGAACAGGGACAGACGCACAGATACGCAGTATTTT. This codes for CASSPPNRDRRTDTQYF.

This clonotype was counted between two and nine times. The J gene is TRBJ2-3, the V gene TRBV2, with 13 bases identical to TRBD2. J gave up 6 bases and V 6 bases, and 3 bases lay outside the gene matches. Per germline, CDR1 SNHLY and CDR2 FYNNEI. This CDR3 comprises 14 residues. This CDR3 is CASSWGLAGDTQYF. CDR3 bases: TGTGCCAGCAGCTGGGGACTAGCGGGGGATACGCAGTATTTT.